Only one count was recorded for the clone carrying this TCR beta chain. Its target is unknown. This specimen comes from a study of cytotoxic CD8 clonotypes in ibrutinib-treated CLL. Study findings and constraints: Measured clonality at baseline was greater than in age-matched healthy donors and tracked with circulating CD8+ T-cell counts.

TCRdb keeps only in-frame clones here, not all; method: immunoSEQ multiplex PCR. The sample holds 300,000 or so clones, 67% seen once. CDR1 MNHNS and CDR2 SASEGT come from the germline V gene. Trimming removed 6 bases from V and 0 bases from J, with 11 bases in between. The CDR3 contains 14 residues. J is TRBJ2-5 and V is TRBV6-1; tentative D call: TRBD1 (6 bases). The specimen was PBMCs, collected after 36 months of ibrutinib treatment. The sequence was collected from a human donor with chronic lymphocytic leukemia. CDR3 loop: CASRKDSHQETQYF. Here the CDR3 DNA reads TGTGCCAGCAGGAAGGACAGTCACCAAGAGACCCAGTACTTC.